This T cell receptor (beta chain) was observed in a study of blood T cell repertoires in COVID-19. Measured with immunoSEQ multiplex PCR; TCRdb has only the in-frame clones, and not every one. Found here are roughly 400,000 clones, around 87% of them singletons; the top ten hold 2% to 2.5%. This CDR3 spans 15 amino acids. V dropped 0 bases and J dropped 3 bases, with 12 bases sitting between them. Per the germline V gene, CDR1 is ENHRY and CDR2 is SYGVKD. The sequence was collected from a woman aged 55-75 years with COVID-19, enrolled during active disease. V is TRBV10-3 and J is TRBJ2-7; perhaps TRBD1 as D (5 bases). The sample comprised peripheral blood. The CDR3 spells CAISESMGRSYEQYF. CDR3 coding DNA: TGTGCCATCAGTGAGTCAATGGGGCGAAGCTACGAGCAGTACTTC.